These 32 T cell receptor beta chains were sequenced from one sample in a study of cytomegalovirus exposure and HLA in healthy donors. Primers included in the PCR were 60 Vbeta and 13 Jbeta primers. The method was immunoSEQ multiplex PCR; TCRdb's version includes in-frame clones alone and lacks a portion of them. This sample carries fewer than 120,000 clones, approximately 78% of them seen once, and the ten largest clones take roughly 1.2%. The sequenced sample was PBMCs. The receptor set was obtained from a woman aged 25 to 39 in good health and CMV-seronegative.

The chain joins TRBV7-7 to TRBJ2-7; TRBD2 is a possible D gene (6 bases). The ends were cut back, 5 bases at V and 5 bases at J, with 16 bases in the middle. The CDR3 is made up of 14 amino acids. Germline V gives CDR1 SSHAT, CDR2 FNYEAQ (reference sequence). The CDR3: CASSQGAWGDEQYF. The CDR3, as DNA: TGTGCCAGCAGCCAAGGGGCTTGGGGGGACGAGCAGTACTTC.

The chain is built from TRBV5-4 and TRBJ2-7, with a possible D match to TRBD2 (6 bases). Trimming took 8 bases from V and 0 from J, leaving 15 bases between them. The CDR3 totals 14 residues. Germline V CDR1 and CDR2: SGHNT, YYREEE (reference sequence). CDR3 protein: CASAGGTSSYEQYF. In nucleotides, the CDR3 is TGTGCCAGTGCTGGCGGGACCAGCTCCTACGAGCAGTACTTC.

The V call is TRBV6-1, the J call TRBJ2-1; 7 bases fit TRBD2. The CDR3 consists of 15 residues. Germline lookup yields CDR1 MNHNS and CDR2 SASEGT. The V segment lost 8 bases and the J segment 3 bases; nucleotides outside the gene matches: 10. CDR3 coding DNA: TGTGCCAGCGCACCAGAGCGGGGTGGCTACAATGAGCAGTTCTTC. Encoded protein: CASAPERGGYNEQFF.

V and J are TRBV12-5 and TRBJ2-7; 9 bases are a match to TRBD1. J lost 0 bases, V lost 7 bases, and 19 bases had no gene match. The CDR3 has 19 residues. Per germline, CDR1 LGHNT and CDR2 FRNRAP. CDR3 coding DNA: TGTGCTAGTGCCTTCCTACCGGGACAGGGCCTCCCAAACTCCTACGAGCAGTACTTC. Amino acids: CASAFLPGQGLPNSYEQYF. Together with reference TRBV12-5 and TRBJ2-7, the CDR3 gives the full variable domain: DARVTQTPRHKVTEMGQEVTMRCQPILGHNTVFWYRQTMMQGLELLAYFRNRAPLDDSGMPKDRFSAEMPDATLATLKIQPSEPRDSAVYFCASAFLPGQGLPNSYEQYFGPGTRLTVT.

V and J are TRBV9 and TRBJ2-5; 9 nucleotides line up with TRBD1. The J segment lost 4 bases and the V segment lost 3 bases, leaving 7 bases of the junction unmatched. The CDR3 extends over 15 amino acids. Germline-derived CDR1 and CDR2 are SGDLS and YYNGEE. This CDR3 is CASSASGQGAETQYF. CDR3 nucleotide sequence: TGTGCCAGCAGCGCCTCGGGACAGGGTGCAGAGACCCAGTACTTC.

The chain is built from TRBV10-3 and TRBJ1-2; D may be TRBD1 (6 bases). Germline assignment: CDR1 ENHRY and CDR2 SYGVKD. CDR3 size: 15 residues. With 3 bases removed from V and 3 bases from J, the gap between germline ends came to 14 bases. CDR3 amino acids: CAISESGGADYGYTF. The CDR3 DNA follows: TGTGCCATCAGTGAATCGGGGGGCGCCGACTATGGCTACACCTTC.

The gene calls are TRBV6-5 and TRBJ2-7, with TRBD1 matching over 8 bases. The germline V gene has CDR1 MNHEY and CDR2 SVGAGI. The CDR3 consists of 15 residues. With V trimmed by 4 bases and J by 0 bases, 5 bases remained unmatched. The CDR3 here is CASSFWTGSSYEQYF. The DNA of the CDR3 is TGTGCCAGCAGTTTTTGGACAGGGAGCTCCTACGAGCAGTACTTC.

The chain employs TRBV11-3 and TRBJ2-2; 9 positions match TRBD1. CDR1 and CDR2 from the germline V gene are SGHNT and YENEEA. The CDR3 runs 15 residues. V lost 4 bases and J lost 5; bases outside the gene matches: 5. CDR3 sequence reads: CASSSGTGRTGELFF. Here the CDR3 DNA reads TGTGCCAGCAGCTCCGGGACAGGGAGGACCGGGGAGCTGTTTTTT.

This clone was found once. CDR3 in amino acids: CASSLRGEVQFF. The CDR3 DNA reads as TGTGCCAGCAGTTTACGGGGGGAGGTGCAGTTCTTC. The gene calls are TRBV28 and TRBJ2-1; 7 positions agree with TRBD2. Germline values: CDR1 MDHEN, CDR2 SYDVKM. With V trimmed by 2 bases and J by 12 bases, 4 bases remained unmatched. The CDR3 runs 12 residues. Drawing the rest from reference TRBV28 and TRBJ2-1, the complete variable domain is DVKVTQSSRYLVKRTGEKVFLECVQDMDHENMFWYRQDPGLGLRLIYFSYDVKMKEKGDIPEGYSVSREKKERFSLILESASTNQTSMYLCASSLRGEVQFFGPGTRLTVL.

The chain uses TRBV5-1 and TRBJ1-1; a possible D gene is TRBD1 (6 bases). This CDR3 is 13 amino acids long. V dropped 6 bases and J dropped 0 bases, with 9 bases sitting between them. CDR1 SGHRS and CDR2 YFSETQ come from the germline V gene. DNA of the CDR3: TGCGCCAGCAATACAGGGATGAACACTGAAGCTTTCTTT. Translated, it gives CASNTGMNTEAFF.

The chain carries TRBV13 and TRBJ2-5; D might be TRBD2 (6 bases). Germline lookup yields CDR1 PRHDT and CDR2 FYEKMQ (reference sequence). The V end lost 5 bases, the J end lost 0 bases, and 10 bases lay between the germline ends. The CDR3 is 14 amino acids. The CDR3 here is CASSHTSNQETQYF. The CDR3 nucleotides read TGTGCCAGCAGCCACACTAGCAACCAAGAGACCCAGTACTTC.

The rearrangement uses TRBV7-8 and TRBJ1-2; D gene unclear. CDR3 length: 14 residues. Germline CDR1 SGHVS, CDR2 FQNEAQ. Trimming shortened V by 5 bases and J by 0 bases, and 10 bases separated the two germline ends. CDR3 nucleotides: TGTGCCAGCAGCCTGGACGGGACTAACTATGGCTACACCTTC. This translates into CASSLDGTNYGYTF.

This chain joins TRBV19 and TRBJ1-5; 7 bases map to TRBD1. Losses at the gene ends were 6 bases for V and 2 bases for J; bases not matched to a gene: 7. Germline V gene data show CDR1 as LNHDA and CDR2 as SQIVND (reference sequence). The CDR3 sequence is 15 residues long. CDR3 sequence (DNA): TGTGCCAGTAGAACTGACAGGGAGGGCAATCAGCCCCAGCATTTT. Its translation is CASRTDREGNQPQHF.

The chain links TRBV10-3 to TRBJ1-5; no definite D call. Trimming removed 2 bases at V and 4 bases at J, with 6 bases between. The germline gives CDR1 ENHRY, CDR2 SYGVKD. This CDR3 region has 13 residues. The CDR3 protein is CAISETQNQPQHF. The CDR3 bases are TGTGCCATCAGTGAGACACAGAATCAGCCCCAGCATTTT.

This clone was recorded a few times. This chain links TRBV5-1 with TRBJ2-7; D unclear. The V end was cut by 0 bases, the J end by 3 bases, with 13 bases between. There are 15 residues in the CDR3. Per the germline V gene, CDR1 is SGHRS and CDR2 is YFSETQ. The CDR3: CASSLENINGYEQYF. In DNA form, the CDR3 reads TGCGCCAGCAGCTTGGAGAATATTAACGGCTACGAGCAGTACTTC.

This rearrangement joins TRBV19 to TRBJ2-4; D gene uncertain. V was shortened by 2 bases and J by 13 bases, with 9 bases between the two germline ends. Germline CDR1 is LNHDA and CDR2 is SQIVND (reference sequence). The CDR3 has 11 amino acids. The DNA of the CDR3 is TGTGCCAGTAGTATATCAGACTCGCAGTACTTC. This encodes CASSISDSQYF. Complete variable domain (other parts from reference TRBV19 and TRBJ2-4): DGGITQSPKYLFRKEGQNVTLSCEQNLNHDAMYWYRQDPGQGLRLIYYSQIVNDFQKGDIAEGYSVSREKKESFPLTVTSAQKNPTAFYLCASSISDSQYFGAGTRLSVL.

This rearrangement joins TRBV19 to TRBJ2-2; weak D call: TRBD1 (6 bases). Trimming removed 6 bases from V and 1 base from J, with 6 bases in between. Germline loops: CDR1 LNHDA, CDR2 SQIVND (reference sequence). This CDR3 spans 13 amino acids. CDR3 coding DNA: TGTGCCAGTAGGGGACAGAACACCGGGGAGCTGTTTTTT. Translation: CASRGQNTGELFF.

This clone has just one count. The chain employs TRBV6-5 and TRBJ2-7, with TRBD1 matching 9 bases. V lost 6 bases and J lost 3; bases outside the gene matches: 9. This CDR3 has 15 residues. Germline assignment: CDR1 MNHEY and CDR2 SVGAGI. In nucleotides, the CDR3 is TGTGCCAGCAGCTCCACCGGGACAGGGTACTACGAGCAGTACTTC. Encoded protein: CASSSTGTGYYEQYF.

The rearrangement joins TRBV6-5 to TRBJ1-5; TRBD1 is a possible D gene (5 bases). The CDR3 is 15 residues long. Looked up from germline, CDR1 is MNHEY and CDR2 is SVGAGI. The V and J ends lost 0 bases and 4 bases respectively, with 10 bases between them. For the CDR3, the DNA is TGTGCCAGCAGTTACTCGAGGGGAGGGAATCAGCCCCAGCATTTT. The encoded protein is CASSYSRGGNQPQHF.

This chain uses TRBV30 with TRBJ1-4, with D perhaps TRBD1 (5 bases). V was pared by 4 bases and J by 7 bases, with 16 bases between. From germline, CDR1 is GTSNPN and CDR2 SVGIG (reference sequence). This CDR3 has 14 amino acids. The CDR3 nucleotides are TGTGCCTGGAAGGGAGGGGCGGGGAGTGAAAAACTGTTTTTT. Its translation is CAWKGGAGSEKLFF.

The V call is TRBV30, the J call TRBJ2-1; no reliable D call. The CDR3 loop spans 12 amino acids. Trimming stripped 0 bases from V and 10 bases from J, with 10 bases between. Germline V lookup: CDR1 GTSNPN, CDR2 SVGIG (reference sequence). Here the CDR3 reads CAWSVVGNEQFF. Here the CDR3 DNA reads TGTGCCTGGAGTGTAGTTGGCAACGAGCAGTTCTTC.

Turning to this clone: At one boundary the junction diverges from the germline segment, which might be a read error. V usage is TRBV4-1 and J usage is TRBJ2-1; 11 bases are a match to TRBD2. The CDR3 covers 16 residues. Germline CDR1 and CDR2: MGHRA and YSYEKL. CDR3 in DNA: TGCGCCAGCAGCCAAGAAGTAGCGGGGGGGTTCAATGAACAGTTCTTC. Its translation is CASSQEVAGGFNEQFF.

V and J are TRBV28 and TRBJ1-5; tentative D call: TRBD1 (5 bases). Trimming pared 7 bases from V and 7 bases from J, leaving 17 bases between. CDR3 size: 14 residues. From germline, CDR1 is MDHEN and CDR2 SYDVKM. The CDR3 DNA is TGTGCCAGCACCCTGGGAGGGGTGGGCCAGCCCCAGCATTTT. Its protein product is CASTLGGVGQPQHF.

V gene TRBV7-8 combines with J gene TRBJ2-1, with D possibly matching TRBD2 (6 bases). CDR3 length equals 13 residues. Per the germline V gene, CDR1 is SGHVS and CDR2 is FQNEAQ. The V and J ends lost 5 bases and 9 bases respectively, with 14 bases between them. The CDR3 sequence is CASSPLMEGEQFF. The CDR3 bases are TGTGCCAGCAGCCCATTAATGGAGGGTGAGCAGTTCTTC. The full variable domain, with the rest looked up from reference TRBV7-8 and TRBJ2-1, is GAGVSQSPRYKVAKRGQDVALRCDPISGHVSLFWYQQALGQGPEFLTYFQNEAQLDKSGLPSDRFFAERPEGSVSTLKIQRTQQEDSAVYLCASSPLMEGEQFFGPGTRLTVL.

The chain couples TRBV7-2 to TRBJ1-5; D remains unclear. From germline, CDR1 is SGHTA and CDR2 FQGNSA. The V end lost 2 bases, the J end lost 3 bases, and 11 bases lay between the germline ends. The length of the CDR3 is 15 residues. The CDR3 DNA follows: TGTGCCAGCAGCTTAAGTACAGCCTTCAATCAGCCCCAGCATTTT. Protein sequence: CASSLSTAFNQPQHF. Drawing the rest from reference TRBV7-2 and TRBJ1-5, the complete variable domain is GAGVSQSPSNKVTEKGKDVELRCDPISGHTALYWYRQSLGQGLEFLIYFQGNSAPDKSGLPSDRFSAERTGGSVSTLTIQRTQQEDSAVYLCASSLSTAFNQPQHFGDGTRLSIL.

The V and J genes are TRBV7-2 and TRBJ1-2; D not certain. This CDR3 spans 12 amino acids. Trimming took off 5 bases at V and 4 bases at J, with 8 bases between the two ends. Germline V gene sequence: CDR1 SGHTA, CDR2 FQGNSA. In nucleotides, the CDR3 is TGTGCCAGCAGCCCTACTATCTATGGCTACACCTTC. This gives the protein CASSPTIYGYTF.

The chain uses TRBV5-1 and TRBJ1-1; 10 bases line up with TRBD1. Germline V CDR1 and CDR2: SGHRS, YFSETQ. The CDR3 totals 15 residues. The V gene end was trimmed by 0 bases and the J gene end by 7 bases; junction bases not matched to a gene: 6. The DNA for the CDR3 is TGCGCCAGCAGCTTGGCATCCGGGACAGGGGTTGAAGCTTTCTTT. Amino acid sequence: CASSLASGTGVEAFF.

The chain employs TRBV7-6 and TRBJ1-5; D is unclear. V lost 5 bases and J lost 0, with 8 bases in between. The CDR3 has 14 residues. Germline V gene lookup returns CDR1 SGHVS and CDR2 FNYEAQ. The CDR3 sequence is CASSPADSNQPQHF. The CDR3 DNA sequence: TGTGCCAGCAGCCCAGCGGATAGCAATCAGCCCCAGCATTTT.

The chain employs TRBV5-1 and TRBJ1-6; 9 bases map to TRBD1. The length of the CDR3 is 16 residues. After removal of 3 bases from V and 3 bases from J, the junction contained 4 bases not matched to a gene. Germline lookup yields CDR1 SGHRS and CDR2 YFSETQ. CDR3 loop: CASSYGTGSYNSPLHF. The CDR3 DNA follows: TGCGCCAGCAGCTACGGGACAGGGAGCTATAATTCACCCCTCCACTTT.

The V gene is TRBV7-9, the J gene TRBJ1-2; D remains unclear. The CDR3 extends over 14 amino acids. CDR1 is SEHNR, CDR2 FQNEAQ, per germline (reference sequence). Deletions cut 0 bases from V and 2 bases from J, with 7 bases between. This CDR3 reads CASSLARGNYGYTF. In DNA, the CDR3 is TGTGCCAGCAGCTTAGCGAGAGGGAACTATGGCTACACCTTC. The variable domain in full, completed from reference TRBV7-9 and TRBJ1-2, reads DTGVSQNPRHKITKRGQNVTFRCDPISEHNRLYWYRQTLGQGPEFLTYFQNEAQLEKSRLLSDRFSAERPKGSFSTLEIQRTEQGDSAMYLCASSLARGNYGYTFGSGTRLTVV.

This clone has a handful of counts. V is TRBV4-3 and J is TRBJ1-2; D is unclear. CDR3 length: 15 amino acids. V dropped 1 base and J dropped 5 bases, with 14 bases sitting between them. Germline V gene sequence: CDR1 LGHNA, CDR2 YSLEER. The CDR3 DNA follows: TGCGCCAGCAGCCAAGCTCCTTCGGGGTTATATGGCTACACCTTC. The encoded protein is CASSQAPSGLYGYTF.

In its sample, this clone was seen once. The chain carries TRBV9 and TRBJ2-1, with D perhaps TRBD2 (7 bases). The germline V gene encodes CDR1 SGDLS and CDR2 YYNGEE. The CDR3 runs 13 residues. Trimming took off 2 bases at V and 10 bases at J, with 13 bases between the two ends. The CDR3, as DNA: TGTGCCAGCAGCGTGGGGGGGGCTGAGGAGCAGTTCTTC. It yields the protein CASSVGGAEEQFF.